The 17 T cell receptor beta chains below come from one sample, sequenced in a study of graft-versus-host responses after intestinal transplantation. Clones were sequenced by immunoSEQ multiplex PCR, and TCRdb holds only the in-frame ones, with some missing. Altogether under 90,000 clones are present, 92% being singletons, with the ten largest covering roughly 0.64%. The sequences come from PBMCs, collected 98 days after intestinal transplantation. These receptors were obtained from a human patient who received an intestinal transplant, so some T cells may come from the graft donor.

The chain employs TRBV7-3 and TRBJ2-5; D is uncertain. V lost 4 bases, J lost 2 bases, and 8 bases lay in between. CDR1 and CDR2 (germline): SGHTA, FQGTGA. The CDR3 contains 13 residues. The CDR3: CASSYDVQETQYF. The CDR3 DNA is TGTGCCAGCAGCTACGACGTACAAGAGACCCAGTACTTC. Using reference TRBV7-3 and TRBJ2-5 for the parts outside the CDR3, the full variable domain is GAGVSQTPSNKVTEKGKYVELRCDPISGHTALYWYRQSLGQGPEFLIYFQGTGAADDSGLPNDRFFAVRPEGSVSTLKIQRTERGDSAVYLCASSYDVQETQYFGPGTRLLVL.

This clone has just one count. This chain links TRBV1 with TRBJ2-7; no check of the table's D call, TRBD2, against the DNA was made. TRBV1 is assigned pseudogene status. CDR3 length: 13 residues. The CDR3 nucleotides are TGCACCAGCGGGACTAGCGGGGGATACGAGCAGTACTTC. This sequence encodes CTSGTSGGYEQYF.

This sequence joins TRBV6-5 and TRBJ2-4; D not certain. This CDR3 contains 13 residues. The V gene lost 8 bases and the J gene lost 0 bases, with 8 bases spanning the gap. Germline V gene data show CDR1 as MNHEY and CDR2 as SVGAGI. In DNA form, the CDR3 reads TGTGCCAGCGGAAATATAGCCAAAAACATTCAGTACTTC. Amino acids: CASGNIAKNIQYF.

The chain is built from TRBV6-5 and TRBJ1-5; tentatively, D is TRBD1 (5 bases). Trimming pared 5 bases from V and 7 bases from J, leaving 12 bases between. From germline, CDR1 is MNHEY and CDR2 SVGAGI. CDR3 length: 13 residues. CDR3 residues: CASSEQERQPQHF. In nucleotides, the CDR3 is TGTGCCAGCAGTGAACAGGAAAGGCAGCCCCAGCATTTT.

This chain uses TRBV10-3 with TRBJ1-2, with 9 positions matching TRBD1. V lost 4 bases and J lost 5; bases outside the gene matches: 5. CDR1 is ENHRY, CDR2 SYGVKD, per germline. This CDR3 comprises 14 residues. CDR3 sequence (DNA): TGTGCCATCAGTGGGACAGGGGTAAGGTATGGCTACACCTTC. Its translation is CAISGTGVRYGYTF.

The chain couples TRBV2 to TRBJ1-1; D unclear. This CDR3 comprises 13 residues. Germline CDR1 reads SNHLY; CDR2 reads FYNNEI. Deletions cut 4 bases from V and 1 base from J, with 7 bases between. The CDR3, as DNA: TGTGCCAGCAGTGGAAGGACGAACACTGAAGCTTTCTTT. Amino acids: CASSGRTNTEAFF.

V usage is TRBV6-1 and J usage is TRBJ2-7, with 11 nucleotides matching TRBD2. Germline-derived CDR1 and CDR2 are MNHNS and SASEGT. The CDR3 is made up of 14 amino acids. V lost 6 bases to trimming and J lost 3 bases; unmatched junction nucleotides: 4. DNA of the CDR3: TGTGCCAGCAGCCCCGGACTAGCGGGCTACGAGCAGTACTTC. Its protein is CASSPGLAGYEQYF.

The chain recombines TRBV19 with TRBJ1-4; D is perhaps TRBD1 (5 bases). The CDR3 sequence is 16 residues long. CDR1 is LNHDA and CDR2 is SQIVND in the germline V gene (reference sequence). The V gene lost 5 bases and the J gene lost 0 bases, with 13 bases spanning the gap. The CDR3 loop reads CASSDGGTPTNEKLFF. Written as DNA, the CDR3 is TGTGCCAGTAGTGACGGGGGAACCCCAACTAATGAAAAACTGTTTTTT. Using reference TRBV19 and TRBJ1-4 for the parts outside the CDR3, the full variable domain is DGGITQSPKYLFRKEGQNVTLSCEQNLNHDAMYWYRQDPGQGLRLIYYSQIVNDFQKGDIAEGYSVSREKKESFPLTVTSAQKNPTAFYLCASSDGGTPTNEKLFFGSGTQLSVL.

CDR3 DNA: TGTGCCAGCACCTCACCACTAGCTCCCACCGGGGAGCTGTTTTTT. Its translation is CASTSPLAPTGELFF. The chain is built from TRBV7-3 and TRBJ2-2; a possible D gene is TRBD2 (6 bases). V lost 7 bases to trimming and J lost 4 bases, with 16 bases between them. This CDR3 has 15 amino acids. CDR1 and CDR2 from the germline V gene are SGHTA and FQGTGA. Filled out from reference TRBV7-3 and TRBJ2-2, the complete variable domain reads GAGVSQTPSNKVTEKGKYVELRCDPISGHTALYWYRQSLGQGPEFLIYFQGTGAADDSGLPNDRFFAVRPEGSVSTLKIQRTERGDSAVYLCASTSPLAPTGELFFGEGSRLTVL.

V is TRBV29-1 and J is TRBJ2-7; D perhaps matches TRBD1 (5 bases). CDR1 is SQVTM and CDR2 is ANQGSEA in the germline V gene. V lost 8 bases, J lost 2 bases, and 13 bases lay in between. This CDR3 spans 12 amino acids. CDR3 in amino acids: CSIITGTYEQYF. In nucleotides, the CDR3 is TGCAGCATAATTACAGGAACCTACGAGCAGTACTTC.

Regarding this clone: Other nucleotide sequences in the sample specify the same CDR3. The chain is built from TRBV9 and TRBJ2-1; the match to TRBD1 covers 7 bases. Germline CDR1 and CDR2: SGDLS and YYNGEE. V was clipped by 0 bases and J by 2 bases; unmatched bases: 2. The CDR3 extends over 15 amino acids. In nucleotides, the CDR3 is TGTGCCAGCAGCGTAGGGACAGGACCCTACAATGAGCAGTTCTTC. Protein sequence: CASSVGTGPYNEQFF.

This chain joins TRBV7-2 and TRBJ2-5, with 8 nucleotides matching TRBD1. V was pared by 4 bases and J by 2 bases, with 9 bases of the junction left unmatched. This CDR3 comprises 16 residues. Germline CDR1 SGHTA, CDR2 FQGNSA. CDR3 DNA: TGTGCCAGCAGCTATCCAGACAGGGGAGGTCAAGAGACCCAGTACTTC. It is translated as CASSYPDRGGQETQYF.

The chain couples TRBV2 to TRBJ2-1; tentative D call: TRBD2 (6 bases). Between the trimmed V and J ends, which lost 4 bases and 4 bases, there was a span of 11 bases. The length of the CDR3 is 14 residues. Germline assignment: CDR1 SNHLY and CDR2 FYNNEI. This CDR3 is CASSGVSGYNEQFF. CDR3 nucleotides: TGTGCCAGCAGTGGAGTTAGCGGTTACAATGAGCAGTTCTTC. Combining the CDR3 with reference TRBV2 and TRBJ2-1 gives the whole variable domain EPEVTQTPSHQVTQMGQEVILRCVPISNHLYFYWYRQILGQKVEFLVSFYNNEISEKSEIFDDQFSVERPDGSNFTLKIRSTKLEDSAMYFCASSGVSGYNEQFFGPGTRLTVL.

This clone was seen just once. This sequence joins TRBV29-1 and TRBJ1-3; D ambiguous. This CDR3 spans 13 amino acids. The V end was cut by 5 bases, the J end by 3 bases, with 11 bases between. The germline V gene encodes CDR1 SQVTM and CDR2 ANQGSEA. CDR3 DNA sequence: TGCAGCGTTTGCCTACTATATGGAAACACCATATATTTT. This gives the protein CSVCLLYGNTIYF.

The chain employs TRBV29-1 and TRBJ2-3, with D tentatively TRBD1 or TRBD2 (5 bases each). V was cut by 6 bases and J by 5 bases, with 15 bases left in between. The CDR3 runs to 13 residues. From germline, CDR1 is SQVTM and CDR2 ANQGSEA. This CDR3 reads CSVRSGTKDTQYF. CDR3 DNA: TGCAGCGTAAGGTCCGGGACCAAAGATACGCAGTATTTT.

The V gene is TRBV15, the J gene TRBJ2-3, with D unclear. CDR1 and CDR2 (germline): LNHNV, YYDKDF (reference sequence). The CDR3 runs to 13 residues. The V gene lost 1 base and the J gene lost 2 bases, with 4 bases spanning the gap. The CDR3 coding sequence is TGTGCCACCAGCAGAGGGATCACAGATACGCAGTATTTT. It yields the protein CATSRGITDTQYF. Full variable domain (remainder filled in from reference TRBV15 and TRBJ2-3): DAMVIQNPRYQVTQFGKPVTLSCSQTLNHNVMYWYQQKSSQAPKLLFHYYDKDFNNEADTPDNFQSRRPNTSFCFLDIRSPGLGDTAMYLCATSRGITDTQYFGPGTRLTVL.

CDR3 DNA sequence: TGTGCCAGCTCGCGCGTCACTAGCGGACAAGAGACCCAGTACTTC. Translation gives CASSRVTSGQETQYF. The chain combines TRBV5-6 with TRBJ2-5, with TRBD2 identical over 8 bases. This CDR3 is built from 15 residues. Germline V gives CDR1 SGHDT, CDR2 YYEEEE. V dropped 7 bases and J dropped 2; count of bases not matched to a gene: 10.